The clone carrying this TCR beta chain was found many times. Per germline, CDR1 SNHLY and CDR2 FYNNEI. Trimming cost V 5 bases and J 4 bases, with 14 bases left between them. The CDR3 is 14 residues long. Stated time point: newly diagnosed GD, antithyroid drugs for less than 3 months. Extracted PBMC RNA gave rise to the TCR library. This entry comes from a study of regulatory T cells in long-lasting Graves disease. Assembly of TCR beta libraries relied on iRepertoire HTBI primers together with Arm-PCR of CDR3 regions. TCRdb re-analysed the multiplex PCR reads in MiXCR, keeping a single row per CDR3 protein. This sample has roughly 530,000 distinct CDR3 sequences; about 16% occur once, and the top ten carry around 25%. Separately, the same data were catalogued under a study of T cells in Graves' hyperthyroidism and ophthalmopathy.

This chain uses TRBV2 with TRBJ1-2; D not resolved. Sequences were derived from peripheral blood mononuclear cells (PBMCs), sampled at new diagnosis, from a patient treated with antithyroid drugs. The receptor's source is a woman aged 35-60 years with Graves disease. In DNA form, the CDR3 reads TGTGCCAGCAGTCTGACATCCAGTACCTATGGCTACACCTTC. This sequence encodes CASSLTSSTYGYTF.